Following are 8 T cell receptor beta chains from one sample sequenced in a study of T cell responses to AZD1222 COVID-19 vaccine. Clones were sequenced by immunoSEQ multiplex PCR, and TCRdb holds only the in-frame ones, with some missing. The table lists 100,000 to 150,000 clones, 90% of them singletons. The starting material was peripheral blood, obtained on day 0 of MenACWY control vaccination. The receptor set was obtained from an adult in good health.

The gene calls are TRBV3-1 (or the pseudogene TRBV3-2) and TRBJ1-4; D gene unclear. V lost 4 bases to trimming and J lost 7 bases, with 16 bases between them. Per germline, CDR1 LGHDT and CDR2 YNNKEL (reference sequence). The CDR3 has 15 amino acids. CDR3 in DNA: TGTGCCAGCAGCCCCAAAGCGGGGTGGGGTGAAAAACTGTTTTTT. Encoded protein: CASSPKAGWGEKLFF.

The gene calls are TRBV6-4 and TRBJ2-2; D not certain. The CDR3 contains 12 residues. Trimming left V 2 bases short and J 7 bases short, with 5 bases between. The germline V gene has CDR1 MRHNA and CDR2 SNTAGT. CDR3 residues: CASSDIYGELFF. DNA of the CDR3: TGTGCCAGCAGTGACATTTACGGGGAGCTGTTTTTT.

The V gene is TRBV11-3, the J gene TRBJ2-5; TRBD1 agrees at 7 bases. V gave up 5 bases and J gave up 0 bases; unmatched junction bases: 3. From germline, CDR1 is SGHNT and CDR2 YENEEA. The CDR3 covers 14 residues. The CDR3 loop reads CASSQGTDQETQYF. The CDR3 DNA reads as TGTGCCAGCAGCCAAGGGACAGACCAAGAGACCCAGTACTTC.

The CDR3 DNA reads TGTGCCAGCACCTCGAGAGGGGACAGGGGGAGGGAGCAGTACTTC. Translating gives CASTSRGDRGREQYF. The chain is built from TRBV28 and TRBJ2-7; 11 nucleotides agree with TRBD1. The V and J ends lost 7 bases and 7 bases, in that order; junction bases with no gene match: 12. CDR3 length: 15 residues. Germline CDR1 MDHEN, CDR2 SYDVKM. Full variable domain (outside the CDR3, taken from reference TRBV28 and TRBJ2-7): DVKVTQSSRYLVKRTGEKVFLECVQDMDHENMFWYRQDPGLGLRLIYFSYDVKMKEKGDIPEGYSVSREKKERFSLILESASTNQTSMYLCASTSRGDRGREQYFGPGTRLTVT.

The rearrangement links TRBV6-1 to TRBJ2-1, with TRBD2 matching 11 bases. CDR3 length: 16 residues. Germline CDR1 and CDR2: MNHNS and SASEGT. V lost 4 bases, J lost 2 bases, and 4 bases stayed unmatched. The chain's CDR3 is CASSAQLAGAYNEQFF. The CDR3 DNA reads TGTGCCAGCAGTGCCCAACTAGCGGGAGCCTACAATGAGCAGTTCTTC.

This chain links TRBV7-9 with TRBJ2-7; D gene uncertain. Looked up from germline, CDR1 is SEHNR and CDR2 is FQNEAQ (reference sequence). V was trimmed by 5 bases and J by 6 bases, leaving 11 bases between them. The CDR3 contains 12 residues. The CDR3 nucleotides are TGTGCCAGCAGCGCCTGGCCGGCCGAGCAGTACGTC. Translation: CASSAWPAEQYV.

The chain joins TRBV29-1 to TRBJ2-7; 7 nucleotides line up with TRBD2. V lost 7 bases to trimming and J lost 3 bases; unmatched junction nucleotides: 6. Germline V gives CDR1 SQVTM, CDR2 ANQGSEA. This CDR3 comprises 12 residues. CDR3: CSASGALYEQYF. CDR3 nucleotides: TGCAGCGCCAGCGGGGCACTCTACGAGCAGTACTTC.

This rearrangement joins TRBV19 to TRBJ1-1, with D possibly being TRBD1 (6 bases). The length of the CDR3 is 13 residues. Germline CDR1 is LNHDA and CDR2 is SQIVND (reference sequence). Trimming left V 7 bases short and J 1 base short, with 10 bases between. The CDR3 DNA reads TGTGCCAGTACCATGGACAGGAACACTGAAGCTTTCTTT. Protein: CASTMDRNTEAFF.